A selection of T cell receptor beta chains follows, all from one sample in a study of identical twins. TCRdb redid the calling of the 5' RACE reads with MiXCR, one entry per CDR3 protein. Of about 530,000 distinct CDR3 sequences listed, approximately 16% are singletons. These records were also assigned to another study, of yellow fever vaccine responses in identical twins.

What was sequenced was CD4+ T cells sorted from blood. Receptors were obtained from a woman younger than 35 in good health. Each CDR3 is given with its conserved first and last residue. D genes are given only for firm matches. Clone sizes are given selectively: once, few, many, or a class where the clone is expanded.

len	abundance	v_gene	d_gene	j_gene	CDR3aa	CDR3nt
14	few	TRBV10-3	.	TRBJ2-1	CATEPGQTYNEQFF	TGTGCCACCGAACCCGGACAGACTTACAATGAGCAGTTCTTC
14	few	TRBV12-3/TRBV12-4	.	TRBJ2-2	CASRMGANTGELFF	TGTGCCAGCAGAATGGGAGCGAACACCGGGGAGCTGTTTTTT
14	few	TRBV3-1	TRBD2	TRBJ2-7	CASSPQRGAYEQYF	TGTGCCAGCAGCCCCCAGCGGGGGGCCTACGAGCAGTACTTC
17	few	TRBV3-1	.	TRBJ2-2	CASSQGLGTVSTGELFF	TGTGCCAGCAGCCAAGGGCTCGGGACGGTCAGCACCGGGGAGCTGTTTTTT
15	.	TRBV10-1	TRBD1	TRBJ2-3	CASSEGTGNTDTQYF	TGCGCCAGCAGTGAGGGGACAGGGAACACAGATACGCAGTATTTT
10	.	TRBV27	.	TRBJ2-3	CASTIDTQYF	TGTGCCAGCACCATAGATACGCAGTATTTT
14	few	TRBV7-6	.	TRBJ2-1	CASSLVGIPNEQFF	TGTGCCAGCAGCTTAGTTGGTATCCCCAATGAGCAGTTCTTC
13	.	TRBV15	.	TRBJ2-7	CPLPTGASYEQYF	TGCCCCCTGCCCACGGGTGCCTCCTACGAGCAGTACTTC
15	.	TRBV9	.	TRBJ1-2	CASSTDPGRLFGYTF	TGTGCCAGCAGCACTGACCCGGGGCGGCTCTTTGGCTACACCTTC
15	few	TRBV12-3/TRBV12-4	TRBD1	TRBJ1-1	CASSPLDRVNTEAFF	TGTGCCAGCAGTCCCCTTGACAGGGTGAACACTGAAGCTTTCTTT
16	.	TRBV14	TRBD2	TRBJ2-3	CASSRTTSASTDTQYF	TGTGCCAGCAGCCGAACGACTAGCGCTAGCACAGATACGCAGTATTTT
16	few	TRBV5-1	TRBD1	TRBJ2-1	CASSLGGSQGGNEQFF	TGCGCCAGCAGCCTGGGCGGGTCACAGGGGGGCAATGAGCAGTTCTTC
19	.	TRBV11-1	TRBD2	TRBJ2-6	CASSSRTSGSISGANVLTF	TGTGCCAGCAGCTCGAGGACTAGCGGGAGTATCTCTGGGGCCAACGTCCTGACTTTC
13	many	TRBV24-1	.	TRBJ2-7	CATSDGQGNEQYF	TGTGCCACCAGTGACGGTCAGGGAAACGAGCAGTACTTC
15	few	TRBV12-3/TRBV12-4	TRBD1	TRBJ1-2	CASRAAATGVHGYTF	TGTGCCAGCAGGGCCGCGGCTACAGGGGTGCATGGCTACACCTTC
14	many	TRBV27	TRBD2	TRBJ2-2	CASRTGLNTGELFF	TGTGCCAGCAGGACGGGACTAAACACCGGGGAGCTGTTTTTT
12	many	TRBV6-1	.	TRBJ1-5	CASSLMGQPQHF	TGTGCCAGCAGCTTGATGGGGCAGCCCCAGCATTTT
12	few	TRBV5-6	.	TRBJ2-7	CASSLPYYEQYF	TGTGCCAGCAGCTTGCCGTACTACGAGCAGTACTTC
14	few	TRBV6-1	.	TRBJ1-5	CASVQGGINQPQHF	TGTGCCAGCGTGCAGGGTGGTATCAATCAGCCCCAGCATTTT
15	.	TRBV10-3	.	TRBJ1-6	CAISEQARLGSPLHF	TGTGCCATCAGTGAACAGGCCCGATTAGGTTCACCCCTCCACTTT
13	few	TRBV6-1	.	TRBJ1-2	CASSVRRGYGYTF	TGTGCCAGCAGTGTCCGGAGGGGCTATGGCTACACCTTC
13	.	TRBV7-8	.	TRBJ2-1	CASSVEFNNEQFF	TGTGCCAGCAGCGTAGAATTTAACAATGAGCAGTTCTTC
14	.	TRBV10-3	.	TRBJ2-4	CAISDRVAKNIQYF	TGTGCCATCAGTGACAGGGTGGCCAAAAACATTCAGTACTTC
15	few	TRBV12-3/TRBV12-4	TRBD2	TRBJ2-2	CASRLSGRAIGELFF	TGTGCCAGCAGACTGAGCGGGAGGGCCATCGGGGAGCTGTTTTTT
13	few	TRBV18	.	TRBJ2-1	CASSPLGYDEQFF	TGTGCCAGCTCACCACTGGGGTACGATGAGCAGTTCTTC
17	few	TRBV5-1	TRBD1	TRBJ2-1	CASSNPTGQRLYNEQFF	TGCGCCAGCAGCAACCCAACGGGACAGAGGCTTTACAATGAGCAGTTCTTC
13	many	TRBV10-3	TRBD2	TRBJ2-1	CAISTSGNNEQFF	TGTGCCATCAGCACTAGCGGCAACAATGAGCAGTTCTTC
15	.	TRBV5-1	TRBD2	TRBJ2-1	CATQPGLADYNEQFF	TGCGCCACCCAACCGGGACTAGCGGATTACAATGAGCAGTTCTTC
14	.	TRBV4-2	.	TRBJ1-1	CASTLRGESTEAFF	TGTGCCAGCACCCTCCGGGGAGAGAGCACTGAAGCTTTCTTT
17	.	TRBV5-6	TRBD2	TRBJ2-3	CASSPDTGTSTADTQYF	TGTGCCAGCAGCCCAGACACCGGGACTAGTACAGCAGATACGCAGTATTTT
15	once	TRBV6-5	.	TRBJ2-5	CASSYSGQKKETQYF	TGTGCCAGCAGTTACTCCGGACAGAAAAAAGAGACCCAGTACTTC
12	few	TRBV29-1	.	TRBJ2-2	CSVRAGTGELFF	TGCAGCGTCCGCGCGGGCACCGGGGAGCTGTTTTTT
13	few	TRBV24-1	.	TRBJ1-1	CATSAGVNTEAFF	TGTGCCACCAGCGCAGGGGTGAACACTGAAGCTTTCTTT
13	.	TRBV29-1	TRBD1	TRBJ1-1	CSVAGQGATGAFF	TGCAGCGTTGCCGGACAGGGGGCAACTGGGGCTTTCTTT
14	once	TRBV5-1	TRBD2	TRBJ2-1	CASSLSTSGNEQFF	TGCGCCAGCAGCTTGTCCACTAGCGGTAATGAGCAGTTCTTC
14	.	TRBV12-3/TRBV12-4	TRBD2	TRBJ2-1	CASSKRGGDNEQFF	TGTGCCAGCAGCAAGCGGGGGGGGGACAATGAGCAGTTCTTC
16	.	TRBV6-5	TRBD2	TRBJ2-1	CASSYSLTSVYNEQFF	TGTGCCAGCAGTTACTCGCTGACTAGCGTTTACAATGAGCAGTTCTTC
13	many	TRBV12-3/TRBV12-4	TRBD1	TRBJ2-1	CASTGTGVDEQFF	TGTGCCAGTACCGGGACAGGGGTGGATGAGCAGTTCTTC
17	.	TRBV10-1	.	TRBJ2-1	CASSGTGSGDSYNEQFF	TGCGCCAGCAGTGGAACAGGGTCAGGGGACTCCTACAATGAGCAGTTCTTC
14	.	TRBV7-9	.	TRBJ2-3	CASRRQGYTDTQYF	TGTGCCAGCAGGCGGCAGGGTTACACAGATACGCAGTATTTT
15	.	TRBV7-2	.	TRBJ1-3	CASSSTRDGGYTIYF	TGTGCCAGCAGCAGCACTCGGGACGGCGGTTACACCATATATTTT
18	few	TRBV9	TRBD2	TRBJ2-1	CASSPKRGGGVSYNEQFF	TGTGCCAGCTCCCCTAAGAGAGGCGGGGGGGTTTCCTACAATGAGCAGTTCTTC